Presented here are 24 T cell receptor beta chains from one specimen sequenced in a study of identical twins. One entry per CDR3 protein, called by TCRdb with MiXCR from the 5' RACE reads. The sample shows nearly 900,000 distinct CDR3 sequences, around an eighth of them seen only once. The sample also formed part of further work on yellow fever vaccine responses in identical twins.

The specimen sequenced was PBMCs. The receptors shown here come from a woman aged 18-29 years in good health.

Many counts were recorded for this clonotype. This chain joins TRBV5-1 and TRBJ2-2; D is perhaps TRBD1 (6 bases). The CDR3 loop spans 16 amino acids. V lost 2 bases and J 4 bases, leaving 15 bases between the germline ends. Germline V gene sequence: CDR1 SGHRS, CDR2 YFSETQ. The CDR3 region is CASSFRQTGPTGELFF. The CDR3 bases are TGCGCCAGCAGCTTCCGTCAAACAGGGCCCACCGGGGAGCTGTTTTTT.

The chain has TRBV24-1 and TRBJ2-5; no clear D gene. V was cut by 4 bases and J by 5 bases, with 16 bases left in between. Per germline, CDR1 KGHDR and CDR2 SFDVKD. This CDR3 contains 15 residues. CDR3 bases: TGTGCCACCAGTGACCAGAGGTCCTCCCGGGAGACCCAGTACTTC. It codes for CATSDQRSSRETQYF.

This clonotype was detected many times. V usage is TRBV5-1 and J usage is TRBJ2-1; 7 bases match TRBD2. The CDR3 runs 16 residues. Looked up from germline, CDR1 is SGHRS and CDR2 is YFSETQ. Losses at the gene ends were 0 bases for V and 5 bases for J; bases not matched to a gene: 8. The CDR3 DNA follows: TGCGCCAGCAGCTTGGGCCTGGCTAGCGGAAACAATGAGCAGTTCTTC. Translated, it gives CASSLGLASGNNEQFF.

This chain links TRBV28 with TRBJ2-1, with 7 bases identical to TRBD2. This CDR3 is 15 amino acids long. CDR1 MDHEN and CDR2 SYDVKM come from the germline V gene. V shed 2 bases and J 6 bases; nucleotides not matched to a gene: 7. The DNA of the CDR3 is TGTGCCAGCAGTTTAGCGGGAGCGGGCGGCAATGAGCAGTTCTTC. Protein product: CASSLAGAGGNEQFF.

This clonotype has a handful of counts. This rearrangement joins TRBV12-3 or TRBV12-4 to TRBJ1-1; D not resolved. The CDR3 has 13 residues. Trimming took 1 base from V and 10 from J, leaving 13 bases between them. CDR3 amino acids: CASSLDAGITAFF. DNA of the CDR3: TGTGCCAGCAGTTTAGACGCCGGGATAACAGCTTTCTTT.

This clonotype was seen just once. V gene TRBV3-1 combines with J gene TRBJ2-2, with 7 bases aligning to TRBD2. The germline gives CDR1 LGHDT, CDR2 YNNKEL (reference sequence). The junction had 16 bases not matched to a gene; V was cut back by 5 bases and J by 7 bases. CDR3 length equals 17 residues. CDR3 loop: CASSYVGLAGVGGELFF. In DNA, the CDR3 is TGTGCCAGCAGCTACGTCGGACTGGCGGGAGTAGGCGGGGAGCTGTTTTTT.

This clonotype showed up many times. The chain carries TRBV12-3 or TRBV12-4 and TRBJ1-2; no firm D call. V was shortened by 6 bases and J by 3 bases, with 14 bases between the two germline ends. This CDR3 region has 14 residues. CDR3 bases: TGTGCCAGCAGAGACGACCCTGTCCACTATGGCTACACCTTC. Translation: CASRDDPVHYGYTF.

A few counts support this clonotype. This chain joins TRBV2 and TRBJ2-6; D remains unclear. The V gene's germline CDR1 is SNHLY and CDR2 FYNNEI. Trimming left V 6 bases short and J 0 bases short, with 12 bases between. This CDR3 has 16 amino acids. The CDR3 reads CASRPPGRSGANVLTF. The CDR3 DNA follows: TGTGCCAGCAGACCCCCCGGACGCTCTGGGGCCAACGTCCTGACTTTC.

This clonotype showed up just a few times. The chain joins TRBV5-6 to TRBJ2-2; D unclear. This CDR3 spans 15 amino acids. The V gene's germline CDR1 is SGHDT and CDR2 YYEEEE. V lost 4 bases, J lost 2 bases, and 12 bases lay in between. The CDR3 spells CASSMTGVNTGELFF. Here the CDR3 DNA reads TGTGCCAGCAGCATGACTGGGGTCAACACCGGGGAGCTGTTTTTT. Drawing the rest from reference TRBV5-6 and TRBJ2-2, the complete variable domain is DAGVTQSPTHLIKTRGQQVTLRCSPKSGHDTVSWYQQALGQGPQFIFQYYEEEERQRGNFPDRFSGHQFPNYSSELNVNALLLGDSALYLCASSMTGVNTGELFFGEGSRLTVL.

The chain has TRBV5-1 and TRBJ2-2; D might be TRBD2 (5 bases). The CDR3 runs to 15 residues. The germline V and J ends were trimmed by 0 bases and 4 bases, with 10 bases remaining between them. Germline V lookup: CDR1 SGHRS, CDR2 YFSETQ. The CDR3 loop is CASSLEGRGTGELFF. CDR3 nucleotide sequence: TGCGCCAGCAGCTTGGAGGGTCGGGGCACCGGGGAGCTGTTTTTT.

This clonotype came up a few times. V and J are TRBV28 and TRBJ2-3; the match to TRBD2 covers 8 bases. This CDR3 is 15 amino acids long. Per germline, CDR1 MDHEN and CDR2 SYDVKM. With 6 bases clipped from V and 5 bases from J, the junction kept 10 bases outside the gene matches. This CDR3 is CASRITGGPEDTQYF. In DNA form, the CDR3 reads TGTGCCAGCAGGATCACGGGAGGGCCGGAAGATACGCAGTATTTT.

The chain combines TRBV10-3 with TRBJ2-7, with 12 positions matching TRBD2. The CDR3 length is 14 residues. V trimming: 9 bases; J trimming: 7 bases; junction bases outside the gene matches: 10. Germline V gene data show CDR1 as ENHRY and CDR2 as SYGVKD. CDR3 residues: CAIAGTSGLREQYF. CDR3 nucleotide sequence: TGTGCCATAGCCGGGACTAGCGGGCTCCGGGAGCAGTACTTC.

The chain has TRBV29-1 and TRBJ2-1; the match to TRBD1 covers 9 bases. Germline V gene sequence: CDR1 SQVTM, CDR2 ANQGSEA. The CDR3 is 13 amino acids. Trimming took 3 bases from V and 5 from J; bases not matched to a gene: 2. CDR3 residues: CSVDGTGNNEQFF. The CDR3 DNA sequence: TGCAGCGTTGACGGGACAGGGAACAATGAGCAGTTCTTC.

This clonotype was picked up a small number of times. V and J are TRBV29-1 and TRBJ1-1; no firm D call. The CDR3 covers 14 residues. V lost 5 bases and J 3 bases, leaving 16 bases between the germline ends. The germline V gene has CDR1 SQVTM and CDR2 ANQGSEA. The CDR3 sequence is CSVLQEGWDTEAFF. CDR3 nucleotide sequence: TGCAGCGTTTTGCAAGAAGGGTGGGACACTGAAGCTTTCTTT.

The chain joins TRBV10-3 to TRBJ2-5; D remains ambiguous. The CDR3 totals 17 residues. V lost 0 bases to trimming and J lost 5 bases, with 19 bases between them. The germline V gene has CDR1 ENHRY and CDR2 SYGVKD. The CDR3 here is CAISESRVLALAETQYF. CDR3 nucleotides: TGTGCCATCAGTGAGTCGAGAGTCCTGGCCCTCGCGGAGACCCAGTACTTC.

In its sample, this clonotype was seen a few times. The V and J genes are TRBV11-2 and TRBJ2-5; 10 bases are shared with TRBD1. The trim removed 4 bases at V and 6 bases at J, leaving 8 bases unmatched. This CDR3 has 15 amino acids. Per the germline V gene, CDR1 is SGHAT and CDR2 is FQNNGV. As DNA, the CDR3 is TGTGCCAGCAGCTCCCTGACAGGGGGCGGTCAGACCCAGTACTTC. It encodes CASSSLTGGGQTQYF. Complete variable domain (other parts from reference TRBV11-2 and TRBJ2-5): EAGVAQSPRYKIIEKRQSVAFWCNPISGHATLYWYQQILGQGPKLLIQFQNNGVVDDSQLPKDRFSAERLKGVDSTLKIQPAKLEDSAVYLCASSSLTGGGQTQYFGPGTRLLVL.

This clonotype showed up just a few times. The chain carries TRBV25-1 and TRBJ2-6; D ambiguous. The V and J ends lost 6 bases and 0 bases respectively, with 12 bases between them. The germline gives CDR1 MGHDK, CDR2 SYGVNS. CDR3 length equals 16 residues. The CDR3 reads CASSPTLLSGANVLTF. In DNA form, the CDR3 reads TGTGCCAGCAGCCCAACCCTTCTCTCTGGGGCCAACGTCCTGACTTTC. The variable domain in full, with the rest retrieved from reference TRBV25-1 and TRBJ2-6, is EADIYQTPRYLVIGTGKKITLECSQTMGHDKMYWYQQDPGMELHLIHYSYGVNSTEKGDLSSESTVSRIRTEHFPLTLESARPSHTSQYLCASSPTLLSGANVLTFGAGSRLTVL.

At least ten counts were recorded for this clonotype. The genes are TRBV24-1 and TRBJ2-1; 9 bases agree with TRBD1. The CDR3 totals 15 residues. Germline V gene data show CDR1 as KGHDR and CDR2 as SFDVKD. The junction had 6 bases not matched to a gene; V was cut back by 4 bases and J by 6 bases. The CDR3 region is CATSEPGQGLNEQFF. The CDR3 DNA is TGTGCCACCAGTGAGCCGGGACAGGGTCTCAATGAGCAGTTCTTC.

The J gene is TRBJ2-3, the V gene TRBV19; 9 bases line up with TRBD2. The CDR3 spans 15 residues. CDR1 is LNHDA, CDR2 SQIVND, per germline (reference sequence). After removal of 9 bases from V and 6 bases from J, the junction contained 13 bases not matched to a gene. Here the CDR3 DNA reads TGTGCCAGCAAGCACGCGGGACTAGCAGGGGATACGCAGTATTTT. It translates to CASKHAGLAGDTQYF.

The V call is TRBV7-6, the J call TRBJ2-3; D is perhaps TRBD2 (6 bases). Trimming removed 1 base at V and 5 bases at J, with 16 bases between. This CDR3 region has 16 residues. In germline, CDR1 is SGHVS, CDR2 FNYEAQ. This CDR3 reads CASSLVWGDLQDTQYF. The CDR3 nucleotides are TGTGCCAGCAGCTTAGTGTGGGGGGACTTGCAAGATACGCAGTATTTT.

The chain combines TRBV21-1 with TRBJ2-5; the table's D gene call, TRBD1, was not cross checked with the DNA. TRBV21-1 counts as a pseudogene. The CDR3 has 15 residues. The CDR3 protein is CASSPLGRDQETQYF. CDR3 bases: TGTGCCAGCAGCCCCCTTGGGAGGGACCAAGAGACCCAGTACTTC.

The chain carries TRBV7-9 and TRBJ1-1; tentative D call: TRBD1 (6 bases). This CDR3 is built from 15 residues. Per the germline V gene, CDR1 is SEHNR and CDR2 is FQNEAQ (reference sequence). V gave up 1 base and J gave up 4 bases, with 13 bases separating them. CDR3 nucleotide sequence: TGTGCCAGCAGCTTAGTCGGGGGGGCGCTCACTGAAGCTTTCTTT. Amino acids: CASSLVGGALTEAFF.

The chain employs TRBV27 and TRBJ1-2; tentative D call: TRBD1 (6 bases). Trimming took off 3 bases at V and 7 bases at J, with 18 bases between the two ends. This CDR3 contains 15 residues. Per germline, CDR1 MNHEY and CDR2 SMNVEV (reference sequence). CDR3 bases: TGTGCCAGCAGTTTGGCCGGAAGGGGGGCTGGTGGCTACACCTTC. Protein sequence: CASSLAGRGAGGYTF.

The J gene is TRBJ2-5, the V gene TRBV15; weak D call: TRBD2 (5 bases). Germline V gene sequence: CDR1 LNHNV, CDR2 YYDKDF (reference sequence). This CDR3 has 15 residues. Trimming stripped 0 bases from V and 5 bases from J, with 13 bases between. In DNA form, the CDR3 reads TGTGCCACCAGCAGAGACCCGAGGGCGAGGGAGACCCAGTACTTC. This codes for CATSRDPRARETQYF.